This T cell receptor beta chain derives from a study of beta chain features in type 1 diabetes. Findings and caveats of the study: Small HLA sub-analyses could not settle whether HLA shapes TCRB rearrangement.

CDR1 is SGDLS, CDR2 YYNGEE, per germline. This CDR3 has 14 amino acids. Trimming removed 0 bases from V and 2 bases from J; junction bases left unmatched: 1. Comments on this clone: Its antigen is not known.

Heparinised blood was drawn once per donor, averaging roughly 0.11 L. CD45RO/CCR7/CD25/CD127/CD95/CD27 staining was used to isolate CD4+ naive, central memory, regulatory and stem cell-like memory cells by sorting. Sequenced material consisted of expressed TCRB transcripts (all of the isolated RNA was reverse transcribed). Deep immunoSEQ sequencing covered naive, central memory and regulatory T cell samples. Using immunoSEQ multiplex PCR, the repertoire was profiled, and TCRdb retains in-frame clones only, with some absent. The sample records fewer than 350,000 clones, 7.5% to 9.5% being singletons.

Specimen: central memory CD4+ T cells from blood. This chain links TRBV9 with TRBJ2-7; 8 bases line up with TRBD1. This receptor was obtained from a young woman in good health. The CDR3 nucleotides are TGTGCCAGCAGCGTAGGGACAGGGACCTACGAGCAGTACTTC. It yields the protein CASSVGTGTYEQYF.